What follows is one TCR beta chain and its context. The sample comes from a study of blood T cell repertoires in COVID-19. As originally analysed: Reference gene primer amplification gave nucleated cell count estimates. Profiling relied on immunoSEQ multiplex PCR, and the TCRdb table lists in-frame clones only, not all of them. The DNA gave D and trimming, while V, J and clone size come from that table. The sample lists about 97,000 clones; about nine tenths were seen once. Germline CDR1 is GTSNPN and CDR2 is SVGIG (reference sequence). The CDR3 runs 14 residues. Between the trimmed V and J ends, which lost 1 base and 2 bases, there was a span of 6 bases.

The chain employs TRBV30 and TRBJ1-6, with D possibly TRBD1 on 6 matching bases. The sequence was collected from a man in his late teens or twenties with acute or convalescent COVID-19. The sample was peripheral blood. The CDR3 DNA reads TGTGCCTGGAGTGGGACAGCCTATAATTCACCCCTCCACTTT. Its translation is CAWSGTAYNSPLHF. The full variable domain, completed using reference TRBV30 and TRBJ1-6, is SQTIHQWPATLVQPVGSPLSLECTVEGTSNPNLYWYRQAAGRGLQLLFYSVGIGQISSEVPQNLSASRPQDRQFILSSKKLLLSDSGFYLCAWSGTAYNSPLHFGNGTRLTVT.